The present T cell receptor beta chain was sequenced within a study of long-term antiretroviral therapy in people with HIV. V dropped 3 bases and J dropped 5 bases, with 17 bases sitting between them. The CDR3 is made up of 16 amino acids. Germline CDR1 and CDR2: MDHEN and SYDVKM. The assay, immunoSEQ v3.0, was run at survey level. Clones were sequenced by immunoSEQ multiplex PCR, and TCRdb holds only the in-frame ones, with some missing. The repertoire holds 28,000 or so clones, with just under 80% as singletons. This TCR derives from a man in his late teens or twenties with HIV. The V and J genes are TRBV28 and TRBJ2-1; D remains ambiguous. The specimen comprised unsorted PBMCs, sampled 1.5 years before starting antiretroviral therapy. CDR3 coding DNA: TGTGCCAGCAGTTTTTTTTCGTCCGAAGCAAACAATGAGCAGTTCTTC. Its protein is CASSFFSSEANNEQFF.